One and the same sample provided the 13 T cell receptor beta chains below, sequenced in a study of cytomegalovirus exposure and HLA in healthy donors. The PCR had 60 Vbeta and 13 Jbeta primers. This table comes from immunoSEQ multiplex PCR, and its TCRdb copy is limited to in-frame clones, with some not included. The sample yields approximately 240,000 clones, around 80% seen once. Sequenced sample: PBMCs. These receptors all stem from a woman in her 40s in good health and CMV-seropositive.

V gene TRBV5-4 combines with J gene TRBJ1-2, with D unclear. This CDR3 spans 14 amino acids. V lost 0 bases and J lost 2, with 8 bases in between. CDR1 SGHNT and CDR2 YYREEE come from the germline V gene (reference sequence). CDR3 in DNA: TGTGCCAGCAGCTTGGCGCAGGCCAACTATGGCTACACCTTC. It is translated as CASSLAQANYGYTF.

The chain recombines TRBV29-1 with TRBJ2-3; 7 bases fit TRBD2. V dropped 1 base and J dropped 3; count of bases not matched to a gene: 13. Per germline, CDR1 SQVTM and CDR2 ANQGSEA. CDR3 length: 17 amino acids. As DNA, the CDR3 is TGCAGCGTTGAAGGGCGATCAGGCGGGGGTACGACAGATACGCAGTATTTT. Translating gives CSVEGRSGGGTTDTQYF.

V and J are TRBV5-8 and TRBJ1-4; D is uncertain. This CDR3 has 12 amino acids. Between the trimmed V and J ends, which lost 0 bases and 12 bases, there was a span of 9 bases. Germline V gives CDR1 SGHTS, CDR2 YDEGEE. The CDR3 protein is CASSLERVQLFF. DNA for the CDR3: TGTGCCAGCAGCTTGGAACGGGTCCAACTGTTTTTT.

This rearrangement joins TRBV19 to TRBJ2-6, with D possibly TRBD1 on 6 matching bases. With 3 bases removed from V and 7 bases from J, the gap between germline ends came to 13 bases. Germline V gene sequence: CDR1 LNHDA, CDR2 SQIVND (reference sequence). This CDR3 has 15 amino acids. CDR3 region: CASSINRDHANVLTF. The CDR3 region has the DNA TGTGCCAGTAGTATCAACAGGGATCACGCCAACGTCCTGACTTTC.

This clone was seen a single time. V and J are TRBV9 and TRBJ2-3, with D perhaps matching TRBD1 (5 bases). V was pared by 4 bases and J by 0 bases, with 15 bases between. The CDR3 is 16 amino acids. CDR1 is SGDLS, CDR2 YYNGEE, per germline. The CDR3 loop reads CASSFTGDSSTDTQYF. The CDR3 DNA follows: TGTGCCAGCAGCTTTACAGGTGATTCTAGCACAGATACGCAGTATTTT.

The rearrangement joins TRBV5-1 to TRBJ1-4, with TRBD1 as a possible D gene (6 bases). This CDR3 region has 15 residues. CDR1 is SGHRS and CDR2 is YFSETQ in the germline V gene. Trimming took off 2 bases at V and 8 bases at J, with 16 bases between the two ends. The CDR3 sequence: CASSFTRGGGEKLFF. Written as DNA, the CDR3 is TGCGCCAGCAGCTTCACAAGGGGGGGTGGGGAAAAACTGTTTTTT.

The V and J genes are TRBV15 and TRBJ2-2, with D possibly matching TRBD2 (5 bases). The CDR3 contains 13 residues. V was cut by 7 bases and J by 4 bases, with 10 bases left in between. Germline V lookup: CDR1 LNHNV, CDR2 YYDKDF (reference sequence). The CDR3 region is CATKAAVTGELFF. In DNA form, the CDR3 reads TGTGCCACCAAGGCAGCGGTCACCGGGGAGCTGTTTTTT.

V is TRBV18 and J is TRBJ2-7, with D possibly matching TRBD1 (6 bases). This CDR3 is built from 15 residues. V gave up 8 bases and J gave up 3 bases, with 20 bases separating them. From germline, CDR1 is KGHSH and CDR2 LQKENI. The CDR3 loop is CASTFSGTSSYEQYF. The CDR3 DNA is TGTGCCAGCACGTTCTCGGGGACATCTAGCTACGAGCAGTACTTC.

The chain joins TRBV19 to TRBJ2-2, with 7 bases aligning to TRBD2. The CDR3 is 16 residues long. CDR1 is LNHDA, CDR2 SQIVND, per germline (reference sequence). With V trimmed by 4 bases and J by 0 bases, 5 bases remained unmatched. CDR3 in DNA: TGTGCCAGTAGTACAGGGACTACCGCGAACACCGGGGAGCTGTTTTTT. Translated, it gives CASSTGTTANTGELFF.

This sequence joins TRBV6-1 and TRBJ2-7, with D possibly matching TRBD1 (6 bases). Trimming took 6 bases from V and 4 from J, leaving 13 bases between them. The germline V gene has CDR1 MNHNS and CDR2 SASEGT. This CDR3 comprises 13 residues. Here the CDR3 DNA reads TGTGCCAGCAGCTCCGACAGGATTTACGAGCAGTACTTC. This codes for CASSSDRIYEQYF.

The chain couples TRBV6-1 to TRBJ2-5, with 9 positions matching TRBD1. The J segment lost 3 bases and the V segment lost 4 bases, leaving 9 bases of the junction unmatched. The CDR3 loop spans 16 amino acids. Per germline, CDR1 MNHNS and CDR2 SASEGT. The CDR3 protein is CASSASPGTGKETQYF. The CDR3 DNA follows: TGTGCCAGCAGTGCTTCCCCCGGGACAGGGAAAGAGACCCAGTACTTC.

This sequence joins TRBV5-1 and TRBJ1-1; tentatively, D is TRBD1 (5 bases). CDR3 length equals 14 residues. Trimming removed 2 bases at V and 1 base at J, with 9 bases between. Germline values: CDR1 SGHRS, CDR2 YFSETQ. CDR3 bases: TGCGCCAGCAGCTTTAATGGACAGAACACTGAAGCTTTCTTT. Translated, it gives CASSFNGQNTEAFF.

The chain combines TRBV6-1 with TRBJ2-7; 7 bases are shared with TRBD1. The V gene's germline CDR1 is MNHNS and CDR2 SASEGT. Trimming cost V 5 bases and J 6 bases; bases outside gene matches: 10. The length of the CDR3 is 14 residues. Here the CDR3 reads CASSTGESSREQYF. CDR3 DNA: TGTGCCAGCAGTACAGGGGAATCCTCACGCGAGCAGTACTTC.